Detailed here is one T cell receptor beta chain. Antigen unknown. This sample was included in a study of a mutant IDH1 vaccine in newly diagnosed glioma. Study information: Treated patients, roughly 62% male and around 38% female, averaged approximately 40 years of age. Radiotherapy, temozolomide, or both had been given previously, and both were given to most.

The CDR3 consists of 15 residues. Germline V CDR1 and CDR2: SGHRS, YFSETQ. Losses at the gene ends were 0 bases for V and 5 bases for J; bases not matched to a gene: 3. Sequencing was performed with immunoSEQ multiplex PCR; in TCRdb, only in-frame clones are kept and a portion is missing. The sample has tens of thousands of clones, 78% seen once. Time point given: week 5, during vaccination. Each dose delivered 300 ug of mutant IDH1 20-mer peptide subcutaneously with imiquimod. New WHO grade 3 or 4 IDH1-mutant, ATRX-lost astrocytomas were present in all donors. General observations from the study: Vaccine-induced responses were seen in 93.3% of patients, spanning several MHC alleles.

This TCR was sampled from a man aged 40-55 years with glioma. The source material was PBMCs, sampled from a glioma patient whose treatment included an IDH1 peptide vaccine. The J gene is TRBJ2-2, the V gene TRBV5-1, with 8 bases aligning to TRBD2. CDR3 region: CASSLAPGGTGELFF. In DNA, the CDR3 is TGCGCCAGCAGCTTGGCCCCGGGGGGGACCGGGGAGCTGTTTTTT.